The 22 T cell receptor beta chains below were found in one sample sequenced in a study of blood T cell repertoires in COVID-19. Generated by immunoSEQ multiplex PCR, the TCRdb table keeps only in-frame clones and is missing some. The sample lists under 100,000 clones; over 80% were seen once. Source material: peripheral blood. All receptors come from an older woman with acute or convalescent COVID-19.

This clone was recorded once. The DNA of the CDR3 is TGCAGTGCTAGTCCTAGCCAAGCAGCGGGCTATGGCTACACCTTC. Translated: CSASPSQAAGYGYTF. This sequence joins TRBV20-1 and TRBJ1-2, with D unclear. Germline lookup yields CDR1 DFQATT and CDR2 SNEGSKA (reference sequence). The V end lost 3 bases, the J end lost 4 bases, and 18 bases lay between the germline ends. This CDR3 comprises 15 residues.

The chain carries TRBV3-1 (or the pseudogene TRBV3-2) and TRBJ1-1, with 7 positions matching TRBD1. Germline-derived CDR1 and CDR2 are LGHDT and YNNKEL (reference sequence). The CDR3 has 13 amino acids. The junction had 4 bases not matched to a gene; V was cut back by 5 bases and J by 4 bases. The CDR3 DNA reads as TGTGCCAGCAGCTCACGGGACAGCACTGAAGCTTTCTTT. It is translated as CASSSRDSTEAFF.

This chain joins TRBV2 and TRBJ2-2; TRBD1 aligns across 7 bases. The ends lost 4 bases at V and 4 bases at J; junction bases unmatched: 3. This CDR3 has 14 residues. The V gene's germline CDR1 is SNHLY and CDR2 FYNNEI. CDR3 amino acids: CASSGSGGTGELFF. In DNA, the CDR3 is TGTGCCAGCAGTGGTTCAGGGGGCACCGGGGAGCTGTTTTTT.

This rearrangement joins TRBV6-5 to TRBJ2-1; 9 positions agree with TRBD1. Germline V gene data show CDR1 as MNHEY and CDR2 as SVGAGI. The CDR3 has 14 residues. V dropped 6 bases and J dropped 3; count of bases not matched to a gene: 3. CDR3 protein: CASSRDRDYNEQFF. The CDR3 DNA reads TGTGCCAGCAGCCGGGACAGGGACTACAATGAGCAGTTCTTC.

The J gene is TRBJ2-2, the V gene TRBV18; 10 bases line up with TRBD1. The germline V gene has CDR1 KGHSH and CDR2 LQKENI. The CDR3 runs 16 residues. V dropped 2 bases and J dropped 6; count of bases not matched to a gene: 6. Written as DNA, the CDR3 is TGTGCCAGCTCACCAAGGAGGGGACAGGGGCCCGGGGAGCTGTTTTTT. Translating it yields CASSPRRGQGPGELFF.

This chain connects TRBV25-1 to TRBJ1-1, with D tentatively TRBD1 (6 bases). CDR1 is MGHDK, CDR2 SYGVNS, per germline. V was clipped by 7 bases and J by 13 bases, with 28 bases between them. The CDR3 length is 15 residues. DNA for the CDR3: TGTGCCAGCACTTTTTTCGGACAGAGTGGGGGTGAGGGTTTCTTT. Translating gives CASTFFGQSGGEGFF.

This clone was detected only a few times. The V call is TRBV5-4, the J call TRBJ2-2, with TRBD2 matching 11 bases. Germline values: CDR1 SGHNT, CDR2 YYREEE (reference sequence). The CDR3 is 17 amino acids. V lost 0 bases, J lost 4 bases, and 5 bases stayed unmatched. CDR3 nucleotides: TGTGCCAGCAGCTTGGCGGCTAGCGGGGGGATCACCGGGGAGCTGTTTTTT. Protein: CASSLAASGGITGELFF.

The genes are TRBV6-5 and TRBJ2-2; D not certain. Trimming pared 5 bases from V and 7 bases from J, leaving 8 bases between. The CDR3 totals 12 residues. The germline CDR1 and CDR2 sequences are MNHEY and SVGAGI. CDR3: CASSQTGGELFF. CDR3 nucleotides: TGTGCCAGCAGTCAGACGGGCGGGGAGCTGTTTTTT.

The chain is built from TRBV6-5 and TRBJ1-5, with a tentative D call TRBD1 (5 bases). CDR1 and CDR2 (germline): MNHEY, SVGAGI. V was pared by 8 bases and J by 7 bases, with 21 bases between. The CDR3 runs 15 residues. The chain's CDR3 is CASAHHPVSGQPQHF. The CDR3 coding sequence is TGTGCCAGCGCTCATCATCCGGTGTCAGGGCAGCCCCAGCATTTT.

As DNA, the CDR3 is TGTGCCAGCTCAGCGGACAGCTACGAGCAGTACTTC. It yields the protein CASSADSYEQYF. The V and J genes are TRBV18 and TRBJ2-7, with a possible D match to TRBD1 (6 bases). Per germline, CDR1 KGHSH and CDR2 LQKENI. The germline V and J ends were trimmed by 5 bases and 3 bases, with 8 bases remaining between them. The length of the CDR3 is 12 residues.

The V gene is TRBV6-6, the J gene TRBJ2-1, with TRBD2 identical over 12 bases. CDR1 is MNHNY and CDR2 is SVGAGI in the germline V gene (reference sequence). This CDR3 contains 15 residues. V lost 4 bases to trimming and J lost 6 bases; unmatched junction nucleotides: 4. CDR3 nucleotide sequence: TGTGCCAGCAGTTTGGCTAGCGGGGGGGCCAATGAGCAGTTCTTC. It yields the protein CASSLASGGANEQFF.

V usage is TRBV6-4 and J usage is TRBJ2-3; D possibly corresponds to TRBD1 (6 bases). The V end lost 5 bases, the J end lost 0 bases, and 9 bases lay between the germline ends. The CDR3 runs 14 residues. The germline CDR1 and CDR2 sequences are MRHNA and SNTAGT. The CDR3 loop is CASSPGASTDTQYF. The CDR3 DNA sequence: TGTGCCAGCAGTCCAGGGGCTAGCACAGATACGCAGTATTTT.

The chain links TRBV19 to TRBJ2-7; a weak D match, TRBD2 (5 bases). V was clipped by 4 bases and J by 0 bases, with 10 bases between them. Germline values: CDR1 LNHDA, CDR2 SQIVND (reference sequence). The CDR3 covers 14 residues. CDR3 region: CASSNSRASYEQYF. The CDR3 DNA follows: TGTGCCAGTAGTAATTCGCGGGCCTCCTACGAGCAGTACTTC.

The rearrangement joins TRBV9 to TRBJ1-6; no definite D call. The germline gives CDR1 SGDLS, CDR2 YYNGEE. V gave up 0 bases and J gave up 9 bases, with 7 bases separating them. The length of the CDR3 is 13 residues. The chain's CDR3 is CASSVEGSSPLHF. In DNA, the CDR3 is TGTGCCAGCAGCGTAGAAGGGAGTTCACCCCTCCACTTT.

The genes are TRBV10-3 and TRBJ1-1; tentative D call: TRBD1 (5 bases). CDR1 and CDR2 from the germline V gene are ENHRY and SYGVKD. The CDR3 spans 13 residues. V lost 6 bases, J lost 8 bases, and 16 bases lay in between. CDR3 coding DNA: TGTGCCATCAGGGACGACAGAGCCGGAGAAGCTTTCTTT. It encodes CAIRDDRAGEAFF.

The chain combines TRBV6-1 with TRBJ1-2, with a weak D call TRBD1 (6 bases). Looked up from germline, CDR1 is MNHNS and CDR2 is SASEGT. Trimming left V 3 bases short and J 4 bases short, with 9 bases between. This CDR3 spans 13 amino acids. The CDR3 DNA reads TGTGCCAGCAGTGATCAGGGGCTCTATGGCTACACCTTC. It yields the protein CASSDQGLYGYTF.

J is TRBJ1-1 and V is TRBV2, with 7 nucleotides matching TRBD1. CDR3 length equals 13 residues. V lost 6 bases, J lost 3 bases, and 4 bases stayed unmatched. CDR1 is SNHLY, CDR2 FYNNEI, per germline. The CDR3 region is CASRGQTYTEAFF. The DNA of the CDR3 is TGTGCCAGCAGGGGACAGACTTACACTGAAGCTTTCTTT.

J is TRBJ1-1 and V is TRBV10-3; TRBD1 aligns across 7 bases. J gave up 0 bases and V 9 bases, and 13 bases lay outside the gene matches. This CDR3 has 16 residues. Per the germline V gene, CDR1 is ENHRY and CDR2 is SYGVKD. CDR3 protein: CAIRTGGLRVNTEAFF. CDR3 nucleotides: TGTGCCATAAGGACAGGAGGTCTGAGGGTGAACACTGAAGCTTTCTTT.

This clone was seen only once. In DNA form, the CDR3 reads TGTGCCAGCAGGGAGACAGGGGCTTTAGGATCTAACTATGGCTACACCTTC. Residues: CASRETGALGSNYGYTF. The gene calls are TRBV28 and TRBJ1-2, with 8 positions matching TRBD1. Trimming removed 6 bases from V and 0 bases from J; junction bases left unmatched: 12. The CDR3 consists of 17 residues. Germline assignment: CDR1 MDHEN and CDR2 SYDVKM.

This chain joins TRBV5-1 and TRBJ2-6, with a weak D call TRBD1 (5 bases). The CDR3 is 15 amino acids. CDR1 is SGHRS and CDR2 is YFSETQ in the germline V gene. The V end was cut by 6 bases, the J end by 0 bases, with 10 bases between. This CDR3 is CASTQGSSGANVLTF. The DNA of the CDR3 is TGCGCCAGCACCCAGGGCAGCTCTGGGGCCAACGTCCTGACTTTC.

The J gene is TRBJ1-1, the V gene TRBV2, with D uncertain. Germline V gene sequence: CDR1 SNHLY, CDR2 FYNNEI. V lost 6 bases, J lost 1 base, and 9 bases lay in between. This CDR3 is 13 amino acids long. The CDR3 sequence is CASSEHRNTEAFF. DNA for the CDR3: TGTGCCAGCAGCGAGCATCGGAACACTGAAGCTTTCTTT.

The J gene is TRBJ1-2, the V gene TRBV5-1, with a weak D call TRBD1 (5 bases). This CDR3 comprises 13 residues. The ends were cut back, 4 bases at V and 8 bases at J, with 15 bases in the middle. Germline V lookup: CDR1 SGHRS, CDR2 YFSETQ. CDR3 coding DNA: TGCGCCAGCAGCCCCGGCGGGGCAGCCGGCTACACCTTC. Residues: CASSPGGAAGYTF. Drawing the rest from reference TRBV5-1 and TRBJ1-2, the complete variable domain is KAGVTQTPRYLIKTRGQQVTLSCSPISGHRSVSWYQQTPGQGLQFLFEYFSETQRNKGNFPGRFSGRQFSNSRSEMNVSTLELGDSALYLCASSPGGAAGYTFGSGTRLTVV.